The 28 T cell receptor beta chains reported below all come from one sample, sequenced in a study of blood T cells in healthy people across ages. Using a J-beta primer mix together with a sample-barcoded 5' primer, a second PCR was run for about 7 to 12 cycles. TCRdb analysed the 5' RACE reads with MiXCR anew, one entry per CDR3 protein. The table has approximately 1.5 million distinct CDR3 sequences, roughly 32% seen once; the top ten hold roughly 10%. The sample was blood. The receptors were sampled from a woman between 25 and 40 years old in good health.

The chain recombines TRBV20-1 with TRBJ1-1; no clear D. Trimming shortened V by 0 bases and J by 8 bases, and 7 bases separated the two germline ends. The CDR3 totals 11 residues. CDR1 and CDR2 (germline): DFQATT, SNEGSKA (reference sequence). CDR3 sequence (DNA): TGCAGTGCTAGAGAATTTGGAGAAGCTTTCTTT. It translates to CSAREFGEAFF.

Comment on this clonotype: A read error is possible here, since a much larger clone lies one base away. This CDR3 reads CASSPNFRYEQFF. DNA for the CDR3: TGCGCCAGCAGCCCCAATTTTAGATATGAGCAGTTCTTC. This rearrangement joins TRBV4-1 to TRBJ2-1; unclear D gene. The CDR3 covers 13 residues. Germline V CDR1 and CDR2: MGHRA, YSYEKL. Trimming cost V 4 bases and J 8 bases, with 12 bases left between them.

V is TRBV10-3 and J is TRBJ2-3, with 8 nucleotides matching TRBD2. The trim removed 6 bases at V and 4 bases at J, leaving 3 bases unmatched. This CDR3 region has 13 residues. Germline V gene data show CDR1 as ENHRY and CDR2 as SYGVKD. DNA of the CDR3: TGTGCCATCAGAGCGACTAGCGCAGATACGCAGTATTTT. Translating gives CAIRATSADTQYF.

This clonotype came up a few times. The chain joins TRBV7-6 to TRBJ1-1; D is possibly TRBD1 (5 bases). V was shortened by 5 bases and J by 1 base, with 17 bases between the two germline ends. The CDR3 length is 16 residues. The germline V gene has CDR1 SGHVS and CDR2 FNYEAQ. CDR3 amino acids: CASSPRPGAENTEAFF. CDR3 nucleotides: TGTGCCAGCAGCCCGCGGCCCGGGGCCGAGAACACTGAAGCTTTCTTT.

This clonotype was found a few times. The chain is built from TRBV6-1 and TRBJ2-1, with TRBD1 identical over 9 bases. Germline assignment: CDR1 MNHNS and CDR2 SASEGT. J was trimmed by 8 bases and V by 6 bases; bases with no gene match: 8. This CDR3 is 14 amino acids long. CDR3 amino acids: CASRDRDRVDEQFF. CDR3 DNA sequence: TGTGCCAGCAGAGACCGGGACAGGGTGGATGAGCAGTTCTTC.

The gene calls are TRBV12-3 or TRBV12-4 and TRBJ2-5; 11 nucleotides line up with TRBD2. After removal of 5 bases from V and 2 bases from J, the junction contained 7 bases not matched to a gene. CDR3 length: 16 residues. CDR3 bases: TGTGCCAGCAGTCCCCTACTAGCGGGAGCGCAAGAGACCCAGTACTTC. Protein: CASSPLLAGAQETQYF.

This clonotype was seen a handful of times. J is TRBJ1-1 and V is TRBV15; D gene uncertain. V was trimmed by 5 bases and J by 7 bases, leaving 17 bases between them. Germline assignment: CDR1 LNHNV and CDR2 YYDKDF (reference sequence). The CDR3 covers 14 residues. CDR3 residues: CATSPRREAFEAFF. As DNA, the CDR3 is TGTGCCACCAGCCCAAGGCGGGAGGCCTTTGAAGCTTTCTTT.

The chain has TRBV5-1 and TRBJ2-7; 15 bases fit TRBD2. CDR3 size: 16 residues. Germline-derived CDR1 and CDR2 are SGHRS and YFSETQ. The junction had 6 bases not matched to a gene; V was cut back by 2 bases and J by 6 bases. The CDR3 reads CASSLHQGLAGGEQYF. The CDR3 DNA reads as TGCGCCAGCAGCTTACACCAGGGACTAGCGGGAGGCGAGCAGTACTTC.

This clonotype was counted a few times. The chain uses TRBV20-1 and TRBJ2-1, with 8 bases lining up with TRBD1. V lost 3 bases, J lost 6 bases, and 10 bases stayed unmatched. This CDR3 region has 15 residues. From germline, CDR1 is DFQATT and CDR2 SNEGSKA (reference sequence). This chain's CDR3 is CSASRGRGGVNEQFF. The CDR3 DNA is TGCAGTGCTAGCAGGGGGCGCGGCGGAGTCAATGAGCAGTTCTTC.

This clonotype was counted a few times. The rearrangement links TRBV4-1 to TRBJ2-5, with 10 bases aligning to TRBD2. Germline V gives CDR1 MGHRA, CDR2 YSYEKL. This CDR3 has 17 amino acids. The V segment lost 1 base and the J segment 5 bases; nucleotides outside the gene matches: 10. CDR3 protein: CASSQGSGGALGETQYF. CDR3 DNA: TGCGCCAGCAGCCAAGGCAGCGGGGGGGCACTCGGGGAGACCCAGTACTTC.

The sample holds one count of this clonotype. The gene calls are TRBV30 and TRBJ2-5, with D possibly matching TRBD2 (6 bases). V shed 4 bases and J shed 7 bases, with 19 bases lying between them. Germline V gene lookup returns CDR1 GTSNPN and CDR2 SVGIG (reference sequence). This CDR3 region has 14 residues. For the CDR3, the DNA is TGTGCCTGGACTCCCGGGACTCGGCGCGGGACCCAGTACTTC. The encoded protein is CAWTPGTRRGTQYF. Complete variable domain (other parts from reference TRBV30 and TRBJ2-5): SQTIHQWPATLVQPVGSPLSLECTVEGTSNPNLYWYRQAAGRGLQLLFYSVGIGQISSEVPQNLSASRPQDRQFILSSKKLLLSDSGFYLCAWTPGTRRGTQYFGPGTRLLVL.

This chain joins TRBV5-6 and TRBJ2-1; 12 nucleotides agree with TRBD2. J was trimmed by 4 bases and V by 6 bases; bases with no gene match: 8. The CDR3 runs 16 residues. In germline, CDR1 is SGHDT, CDR2 YYEEEE. The CDR3 sequence: CASTYTGTSGYNEQFF. The CDR3 bases are TGTGCCAGCACCTACACCGGGACTAGCGGGTACAATGAGCAGTTCTTC.

The J gene is TRBJ2-4, the V gene TRBV6-2 or TRBV6-3; 7 bases fit TRBD2. This CDR3 spans 15 amino acids. Trimming took 5 bases from V and 0 from J; bases not matched to a gene: 4. CDR1 is MNHEY and CDR2 is SVGEGT in the germline V gene. This CDR3 reads CASSGEGLAKNIQYF. In nucleotides, the CDR3 is TGTGCCAGCAGTGGGGAGGGCCTAGCCAAAAACATTCAGTACTTC.

In regard to this clonotype: A junction boundary mismatches the germline segment, possibly from a read error. J is TRBJ2-1 and V is TRBV9, with 7 bases aligning to TRBD2. CDR1 and CDR2 from the germline V gene are SGDLS and YYNGEE. This CDR3 has 15 residues. CDR3 DNA sequence: TGTGCCAACAGCTCTAGCGGAAGCCCCGGAAATGAGCAGTTCTTC. This sequence encodes CANSSSGSPGNEQFF.

The genes are TRBV7-8 and TRBJ2-1; the D is unclear. V dropped 3 bases and J dropped 0 bases, with 12 bases sitting between them. This CDR3 is 16 amino acids long. Germline CDR1 SGHVS, CDR2 FQNEAQ. The chain's CDR3 is CASSFDGDPSYNEQFF. CDR3 coding DNA: TGTGCCAGCAGCTTTGATGGAGACCCCTCCTACAATGAGCAGTTCTTC.

This clonotype has just a few counts. V and J are TRBV24-1 and TRBJ1-2; no reliable D call. Germline assignment: CDR1 KGHDR and CDR2 SFDVKD. This CDR3 spans 12 amino acids. V lost 7 bases to trimming and J lost 0 bases, with 5 bases between them. The CDR3 spells CATRDPNYGYTF. As DNA, the CDR3 is TGTGCCACCAGGGACCCTAACTATGGCTACACCTTC.

This sequence joins TRBV20-1 and TRBJ1-2, with D possibly being TRBD1 (6 bases). In germline, CDR1 is DFQATT, CDR2 SNEGSKA (reference sequence). The CDR3 covers 14 residues. V lost 3 bases, J lost 4 bases, and 15 bases lay in between. CDR3 DNA sequence: TGCAGTGCTAGCGGGGGGGGACACATCTATGGCTACACCTTC. Encoded protein: CSASGGGHIYGYTF.

This clonotype was seen a handful of times. V gene TRBV10-2 combines with J gene TRBJ2-7; 7 bases agree with TRBD1. This CDR3 comprises 15 residues. After removal of 5 bases from V and 3 bases from J, the junction contained 10 bases not matched to a gene. Germline V gene data show CDR1 as WSHSY and CDR2 as SAAADI. This chain's CDR3 is CASSPGQAGYYEQYF. The CDR3, as DNA: TGCGCCAGCAGTCCCGGACAGGCCGGGTACTACGAGCAGTACTTC.

This clonotype appeared a few times. The rearrangement uses TRBV29-1 and TRBJ2-1; 7 bases are a match to TRBD2. CDR1 and CDR2 from the germline V gene are SQVTM and ANQGSEA. V shed 4 bases, J shed 8 bases, and the junction held 8 bases outside the gene matches. This CDR3 contains 13 residues. This CDR3 is CSVAGGSMHEQFF. For the CDR3, the DNA is TGCAGCGTTGCAGGCGGGAGTATGCATGAGCAGTTCTTC.

This clonotype was detected only a few times. The V and J genes are TRBV6-1 and TRBJ2-1; possible D gene TRBD1, 6 bases. Germline-derived CDR1 and CDR2 are MNHNS and SASEGT. The CDR3 length is 16 residues. Trimming took off 2 bases at V and 2 bases at J, with 13 bases between the two ends. The CDR3 reads CASSERAGVTYNEQFF. Here the CDR3 DNA reads TGTGCCAGCAGTGAACGCGCAGGGGTTACCTACAATGAGCAGTTCTTC.

The chain recombines TRBV21-1 with TRBJ2-3; whether TRBD1, the table's D call, matches the DNA was not checked. TRBV21-1 constitutes a pseudogene. This CDR3 contains 16 residues. In DNA form, the CDR3 reads TGTGCCAGCAGCCCGGGTTGTGACAGGGCGGCAGATACGCAGTATTTT. Its protein product is CASSPGCDRAADTQYF.

This clonotype was seen ten or more times. The chain couples TRBV6-6 to TRBJ1-6, with 7 bases identical to TRBD1. The V and J ends lost 6 bases and 4 bases, in that order; junction bases with no gene match: 6. The germline V gene encodes CDR1 MNHNY and CDR2 SVGAGI (reference sequence). CDR3 length equals 15 residues. CDR3 DNA sequence: TGTGCCAGCAGGGAACCGGGACAGTATAATTCACCCCTCCACTTT. Translation gives CASREPGQYNSPLHF.

The sample holds many counts of this clonotype. The rearrangement joins TRBV29-1 to TRBJ2-7; tentative D call: TRBD2 (7 bases). This CDR3 has 15 amino acids. Germline CDR1 is SQVTM and CDR2 is ANQGSEA. V was clipped by 5 bases and J by 0 bases, with 17 bases between them. The CDR3: CSVTGPGGRSYEQYF. In DNA, the CDR3 is TGCAGCGTTACAGGCCCCGGGGGGCGCTCCTACGAGCAGTACTTC.

The CDR3 loop reads CSAPPGQIQETQYF. The CDR3 bases are TGCAGTGCCCCTCCCGGACAGATTCAAGAGACCCAGTACTTC. V gene TRBV20-1 combines with J gene TRBJ2-5; possible D gene TRBD1, 6 bases. V dropped 6 bases and J dropped 2 bases, with 16 bases sitting between them. This CDR3 has 14 amino acids. Looked up from germline, CDR1 is DFQATT and CDR2 is SNEGSKA (reference sequence).

The CDR3 is CASSSYHFAGGDEQFF. CDR3 nucleotide sequence: TGCGCCAGCAGCTCATATCATTTTGCAGGGGGGGATGAGCAGTTCTTC. The chain employs TRBV5-1 and TRBJ2-1; either TRBD1 or TRBD2 may supply D (7 bases each). V was cut by 3 bases and J by 8 bases, with 21 bases left in between. Looked up from germline, CDR1 is SGHRS and CDR2 is YFSETQ. This CDR3 region has 16 residues.

Only a few counts were recorded for this clonotype. The J gene is TRBJ1-1, the V gene TRBV7-9; no reliable D call. Germline assignment: CDR1 SEHNR and CDR2 FQNEAQ (reference sequence). The V end lost 2 bases, the J end lost 3 bases, and 10 bases lay between the germline ends. The CDR3 has 14 amino acids. As DNA, the CDR3 is TGTGCCAGCAGCTTAATGACTGCGGACACTGAAGCTTTCTTT. Encoded protein: CASSLMTADTEAFF.

The rearrangement links TRBV15 to TRBJ2-3; 9 bases are a match to TRBD2. The CDR3 has 17 amino acids. Germline CDR1 LNHNV, CDR2 YYDKDF (reference sequence). J lost 8 bases, V lost 4 bases, and 16 bases had no gene match. The chain's CDR3 is CATSTTPSGGPQGTQYF. For the CDR3, the DNA is TGTGCCACCAGCACCACACCGAGCGGGGGGCCTCAAGGTACGCAGTATTTT.

The gene calls are TRBV20-1 and TRBJ1-2; TRBD1 might be the D (6 bases). This CDR3 is 14 amino acids long. Trimming pared 5 bases from V and 0 bases from J, leaving 13 bases between. Per germline, CDR1 DFQATT and CDR2 SNEGSKA (reference sequence). Written as DNA, the CDR3 is TGCAGTGCTTCCAGTGCAGGGGCTAACTATGGCTACACCTTC. Translated: CSASSAGANYGYTF.